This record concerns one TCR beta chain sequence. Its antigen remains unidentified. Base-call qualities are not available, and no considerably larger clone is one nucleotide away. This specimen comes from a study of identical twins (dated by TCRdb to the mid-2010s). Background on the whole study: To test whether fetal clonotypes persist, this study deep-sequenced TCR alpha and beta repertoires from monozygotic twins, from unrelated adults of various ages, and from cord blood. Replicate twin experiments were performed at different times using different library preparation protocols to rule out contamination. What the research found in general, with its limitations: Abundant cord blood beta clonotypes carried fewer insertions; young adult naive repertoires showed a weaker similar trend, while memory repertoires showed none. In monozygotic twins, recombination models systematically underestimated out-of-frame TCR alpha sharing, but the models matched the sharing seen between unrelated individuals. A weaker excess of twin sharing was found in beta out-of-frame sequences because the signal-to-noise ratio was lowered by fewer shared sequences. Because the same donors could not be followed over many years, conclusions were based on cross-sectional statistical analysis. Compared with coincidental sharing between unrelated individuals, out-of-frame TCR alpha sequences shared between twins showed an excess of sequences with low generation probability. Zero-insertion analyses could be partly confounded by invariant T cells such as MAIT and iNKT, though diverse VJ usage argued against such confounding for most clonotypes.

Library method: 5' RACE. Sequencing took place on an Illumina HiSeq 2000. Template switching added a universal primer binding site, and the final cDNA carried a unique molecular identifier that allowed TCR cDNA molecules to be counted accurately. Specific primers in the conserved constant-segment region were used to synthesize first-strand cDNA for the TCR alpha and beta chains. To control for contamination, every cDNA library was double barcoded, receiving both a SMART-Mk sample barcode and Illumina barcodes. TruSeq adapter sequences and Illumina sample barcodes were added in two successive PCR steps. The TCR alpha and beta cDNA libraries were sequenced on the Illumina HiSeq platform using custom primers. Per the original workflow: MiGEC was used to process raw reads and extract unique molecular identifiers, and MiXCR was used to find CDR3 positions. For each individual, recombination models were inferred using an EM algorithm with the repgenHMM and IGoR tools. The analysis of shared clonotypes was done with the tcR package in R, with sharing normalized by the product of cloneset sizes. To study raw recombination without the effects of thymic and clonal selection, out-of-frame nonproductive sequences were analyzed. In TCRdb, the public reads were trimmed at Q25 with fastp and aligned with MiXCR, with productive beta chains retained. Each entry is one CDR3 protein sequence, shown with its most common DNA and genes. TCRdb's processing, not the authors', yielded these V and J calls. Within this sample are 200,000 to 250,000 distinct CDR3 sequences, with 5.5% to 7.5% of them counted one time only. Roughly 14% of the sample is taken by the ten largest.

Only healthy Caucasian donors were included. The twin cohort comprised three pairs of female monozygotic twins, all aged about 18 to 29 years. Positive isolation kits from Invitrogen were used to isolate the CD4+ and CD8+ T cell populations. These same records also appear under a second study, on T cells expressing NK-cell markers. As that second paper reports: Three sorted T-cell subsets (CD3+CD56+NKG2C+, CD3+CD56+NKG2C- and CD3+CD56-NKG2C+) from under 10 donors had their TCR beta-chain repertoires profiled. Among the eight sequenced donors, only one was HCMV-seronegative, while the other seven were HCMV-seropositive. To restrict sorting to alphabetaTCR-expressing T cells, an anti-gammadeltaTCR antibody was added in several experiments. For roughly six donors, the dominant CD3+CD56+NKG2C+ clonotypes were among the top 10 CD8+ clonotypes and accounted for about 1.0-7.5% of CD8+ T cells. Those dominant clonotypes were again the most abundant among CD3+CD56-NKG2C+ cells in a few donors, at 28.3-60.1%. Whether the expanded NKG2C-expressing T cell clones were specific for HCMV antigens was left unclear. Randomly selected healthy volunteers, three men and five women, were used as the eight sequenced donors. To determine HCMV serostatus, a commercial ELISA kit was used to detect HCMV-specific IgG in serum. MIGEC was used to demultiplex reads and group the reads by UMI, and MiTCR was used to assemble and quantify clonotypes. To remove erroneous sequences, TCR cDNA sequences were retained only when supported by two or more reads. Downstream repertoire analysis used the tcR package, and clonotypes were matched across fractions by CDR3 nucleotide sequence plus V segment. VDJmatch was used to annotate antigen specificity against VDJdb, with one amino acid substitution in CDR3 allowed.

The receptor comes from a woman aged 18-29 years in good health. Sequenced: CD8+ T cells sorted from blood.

CDR3 loop: CASSPGQWVRGYGYTF. The bases are TGTGCCAGCAGCCCCGGCCAATGGGTCAGGGGCTATGGCTACACCTTC. Recombination connected TRBV7-8 to TRBJ1-2, with a tentative D gene TRBD1 over 6 matching bases. Sequences SGHVS (CDR1) and FQNEAQ (CDR2) are obtained from the germline V gene. Inclusive of the bounding cysteine and phenylalanine, the CDR3 is 16 residues long. Only the CDR3 DNA stays, 48 bases, in frame from base 1. Trimming removed 5 bases from V and 4 bases from J, leaving 20 bases between the germline ends.